This T cell receptor beta chain was observed in a study of blood T cell repertoires in COVID-19. Study in general: Sources were T cells, B-cell-depleted T cells, or PBMCs; the material itself was cDNA or gDNA.

Per the original methods: Reference gene primer amplification gave estimated nucleated cell counts. Assay used: immunoSEQ multiplex PCR; TCRdb lists only in-frame clones, some missing. V and J calls and clone size come straight from that table; D and trimming were deduced from the DNA. This table has about 50,000 clones, about four fifths appearing once. Germline CDR1 reads MNHEY; CDR2 reads SVGAGI. There are 14 residues in the CDR3. The V end was cut by 7 bases, the J end by 1 base, with 11 bases between. This clone was picked up a small number of times. The rearrangement links TRBV6-5 to TRBJ2-1; maybe TRBD1 (6 bases). The TCR originated in an elderly woman with acute or convalescent COVID-19. Sequences were obtained from peripheral blood. This CDR3 reads CASIQGRSYNEQFF. The DNA of the CDR3 is TGTGCCAGCATCCAGGGGAGATCCTACAATGAGCAGTTCTTC.